One T cell receptor beta chain is described in this entry. The germline V gene encodes CDR1 SGHVS and CDR2 FQNEAQ. The CDR3 has 15 amino acids. Trimming took 0 bases from V and 3 from J, leaving 11 bases between them. This sample was taken from a study of blood T cell repertoires in COVID-19. The assay was immunoSEQ multiplex PCR, and TCRdb's table has in-frame clones only and misses some. The sample holds approximately 230,000 clones, 87% seen once. This chain joins TRBV7-8 and TRBJ1-1, with D unresolved. Sequences were obtained from PBMCs or T cells enriched from blood (not recorded which). The receptor was isolated from a woman in her thirties with acute COVID-19. The CDR3 bases are TGTGCCAGCAGCTTAGCGGTACGCCCAGACACTGAAGCTTTCTTT. Translating it yields CASSLAVRPDTEAFF. The full variable domain, completed using reference TRBV7-8 and TRBJ1-1, is GAGVSQSPRYKVAKRGQDVALRCDPISGHVSLFWYQQALGQGPEFLTYFQNEAQLDKSGLPSDRFFAERPEGSVSTLKIQRTQQEDSAVYLCASSLAVRPDTEAFFGQGTRLTVV.